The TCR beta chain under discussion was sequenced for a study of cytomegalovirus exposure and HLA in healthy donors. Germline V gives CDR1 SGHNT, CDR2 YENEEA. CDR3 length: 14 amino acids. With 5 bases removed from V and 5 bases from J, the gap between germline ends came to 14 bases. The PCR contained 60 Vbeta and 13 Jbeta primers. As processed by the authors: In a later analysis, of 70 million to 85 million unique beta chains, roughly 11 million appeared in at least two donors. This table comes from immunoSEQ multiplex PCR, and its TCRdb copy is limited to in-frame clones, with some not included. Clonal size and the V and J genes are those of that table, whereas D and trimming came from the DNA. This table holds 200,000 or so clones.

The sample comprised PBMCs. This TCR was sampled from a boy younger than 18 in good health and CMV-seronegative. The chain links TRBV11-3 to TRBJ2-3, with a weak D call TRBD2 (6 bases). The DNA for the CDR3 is TGTGCCAGCAGCCCTTACGGGCGGGGAGATACGCAGTATTTT. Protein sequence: CASSPYGRGDTQYF.